This T cell receptor (beta chain) was retrieved from a study of cytomegalovirus exposure and HLA in healthy donors. Study context: Earlier, 117 million unique TCR beta sequences were recovered from around 190 million T cells by an analysis.

The study ran its PCR with 60 Vbeta and 13 Jbeta primers. Produced via immunoSEQ multiplex PCR; TCRdb's table is partial and in-frame only. This sample yields 270,000 or so clones, of which 70% to 90% are seen a single time; about 4% belongs to the top ten. With respect to this clone: As yet, its antigen is unknown.

The CDR3 totals 17 residues. Germline V gene data show CDR1 as MNHEY and CDR2 as SMNVEV (reference sequence). The trim removed 0 bases at V and 4 bases at J, leaving 10 bases unmatched. Study-wide points: Most of the CMV-associated TCR beta chains (in a later analysis) appeared to be HLA-restricted. An Asian-associated ancestry cluster reportedly showed fewer N-insertions than the approximately 700-donor mean in a later analysis.

The TCR sequence derives from a man aged 40-49 years in good health and CMV-seropositive. Sequencing used PBMCs. The chain couples TRBV27 to TRBJ2-7, with 9 bases fitting TRBD2. In DNA form, the CDR3 reads TGTGCCAGCAGTTTATCACCCGATAGCGGGAGACGGTACGAGCAGTACTTC. Its protein product is CASSLSPDSGRRYEQYF.